A single T cell receptor (beta chain) is shown here with its context. The source of the sample is a study of cytotoxic CD8 clonotypes in ibrutinib-treated CLL. Sequencing used immunoSEQ multiplex PCR; TCRdb keeps in-frame clones, though not all of them. In the table there are about 9,400 clones, over 60% of which are singletons. The CDR3 spans 12 residues. V lost 6 bases and J 6 bases, leaving 11 bases between the germline ends. Germline values: CDR1 MNHEY, CDR2 SVGAGI. This clonotype originated in a human donor with chronic lymphocytic leukemia. This material consisted of PBMCs, taken before ibrutinib treatment. This chain connects TRBV6-5 to TRBJ2-5; possible D gene TRBD1, 5 bases. CDR3 residues: CASRGAQKTQYF. The DNA of the CDR3 is TGTGCCAGCAGAGGGGCTCAAAAGACCCAGTACTTC.